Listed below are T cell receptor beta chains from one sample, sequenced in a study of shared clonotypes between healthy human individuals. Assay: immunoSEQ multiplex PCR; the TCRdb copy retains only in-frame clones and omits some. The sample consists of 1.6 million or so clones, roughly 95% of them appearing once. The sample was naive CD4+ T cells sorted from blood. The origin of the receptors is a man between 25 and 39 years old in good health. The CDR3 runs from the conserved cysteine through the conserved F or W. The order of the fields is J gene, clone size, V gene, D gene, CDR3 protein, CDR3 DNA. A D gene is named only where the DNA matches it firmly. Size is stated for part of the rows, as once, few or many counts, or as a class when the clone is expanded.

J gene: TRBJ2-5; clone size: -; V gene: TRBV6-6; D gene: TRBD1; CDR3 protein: CASSSGTGGLLAQYF; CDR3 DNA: TGTGCCAGCAGTTCCGGGACAGGGGGCCTCTTGGCCCAGTACTTC
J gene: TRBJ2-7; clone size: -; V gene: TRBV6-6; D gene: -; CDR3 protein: CASSFGSTVRSYEQYF; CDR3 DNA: TGTGCCAGCAGTTTCGGATCGACAGTCCGATCCTACGAGCAGTACTTC
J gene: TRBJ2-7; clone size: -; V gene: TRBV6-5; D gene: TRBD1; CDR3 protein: CASSYSTGTGYEQYF; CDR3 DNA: TGTGCCAGCAGTTACTCGACAGGGACGGGCTACGAGCAGTACTTC
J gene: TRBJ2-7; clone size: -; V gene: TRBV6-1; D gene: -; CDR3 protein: CASSALGVGRGEQYF; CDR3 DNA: TGTGCCAGCAGTGCCCTCGGAGTTGGAAGGGGCGAGCAGTACTTC
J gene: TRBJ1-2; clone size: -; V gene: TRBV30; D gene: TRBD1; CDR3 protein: CAWSVGTGPGYGYTF; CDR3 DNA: TGTGCCTGGAGTGTAGGGACAGGCCCTGGCTATGGCTACACCTTC
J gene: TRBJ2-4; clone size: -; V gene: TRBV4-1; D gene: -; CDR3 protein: CASSQDTRHRGNIQYF; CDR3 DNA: TGCGCCAGCAGCCAAGATACACGGCACCGCGGAAACATTCAGTACTTC
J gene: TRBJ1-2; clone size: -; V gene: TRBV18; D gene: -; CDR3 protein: CASSLQNEPPGYTF; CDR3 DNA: TGTGCCAGCTCCCTACAAAATGAGCCTCCCGGCTACACCTTC
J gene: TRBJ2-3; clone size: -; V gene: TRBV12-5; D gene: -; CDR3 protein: CASAFTDTQYF; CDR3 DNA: TGTGCTAGTGCCTTCACAGATACGCAGTATTTT
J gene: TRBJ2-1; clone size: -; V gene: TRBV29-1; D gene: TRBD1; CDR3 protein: CSVEIGQGQFF; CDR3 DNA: TGCAGCGTTGAAATCGGACAGGGGCAGTTCTTC
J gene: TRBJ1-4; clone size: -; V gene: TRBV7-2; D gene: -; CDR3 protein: CASSSPWAGLGANEKLFF; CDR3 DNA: TGTGCCAGCAGTTCCCCCTGGGCGGGATTAGGGGCTAATGAAAAACTGTTTTTT
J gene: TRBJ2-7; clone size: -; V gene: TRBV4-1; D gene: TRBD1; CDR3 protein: CASSLLGTDPYEQYF; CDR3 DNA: TGCGCCAGCAGCCTCCTAGGGACAGACCCCTACGAGCAGTACTTC
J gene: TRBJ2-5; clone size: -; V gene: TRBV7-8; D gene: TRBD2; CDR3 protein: CASSLVVSGNQETQYF; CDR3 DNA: TGTGCCAGCAGCTTAGTGGTTAGCGGGAACCAAGAGACCCAGTACTTC
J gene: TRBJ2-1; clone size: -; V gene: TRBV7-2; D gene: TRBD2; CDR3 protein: CASSLSLVSGSHEQFF; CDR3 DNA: TGTGCCAGCAGCTTAAGTCTGGTTAGCGGGAGCCATGAGCAGTTCTTC
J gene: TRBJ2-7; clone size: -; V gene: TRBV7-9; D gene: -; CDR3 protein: CASSFAGAYEQYF; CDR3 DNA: TGTGCCAGCAGCTTTGCTGGGGCCTACGAGCAGTACTTC
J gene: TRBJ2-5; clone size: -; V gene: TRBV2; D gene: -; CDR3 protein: CASCPGQQETQYF; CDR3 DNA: TGTGCCAGCTGTCCCGGACAGCAAGAGACCCAGTACTTC
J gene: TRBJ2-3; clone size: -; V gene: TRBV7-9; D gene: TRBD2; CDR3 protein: CASSLLAGGGTDTQYF; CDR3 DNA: TGTGCCAGCAGCTTACTAGCGGGAGGAGGCACAGATACGCAGTATTTT
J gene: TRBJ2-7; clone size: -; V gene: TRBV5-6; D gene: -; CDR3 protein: CASSLGGQYIGEQYF; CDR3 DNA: TGTGCCAGCAGCTTGGGCGGGCAGTATATCGGCGAGCAGTACTTC
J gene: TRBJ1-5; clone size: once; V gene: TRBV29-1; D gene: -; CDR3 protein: CSVSGRDRQPQHF; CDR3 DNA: TGCAGCGTTTCAGGGAGGGATCGCCAGCCCCAGCATTTT
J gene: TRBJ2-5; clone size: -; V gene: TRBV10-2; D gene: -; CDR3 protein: CASSELAQLQETQYF; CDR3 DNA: TGCGCCAGCAGTGAGCTAGCCCAGCTCCAAGAGACCCAGTACTTC
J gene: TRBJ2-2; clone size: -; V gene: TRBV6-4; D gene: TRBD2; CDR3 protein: CASTPIPMGLGGTGELFF; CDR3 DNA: TGTGCCAGCACCCCTATACCCATGGGACTAGGAGGGACCGGGGAGCTGTTTTTT
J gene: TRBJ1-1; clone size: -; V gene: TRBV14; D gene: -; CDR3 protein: CASSLSGGAAFF; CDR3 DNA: TGTGCCAGCAGCCTTTCTGGAGGCGCAGCTTTCTTT
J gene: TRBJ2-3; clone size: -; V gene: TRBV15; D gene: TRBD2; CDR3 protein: CATSESRLAGVSDTQYF; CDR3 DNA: TGTGCCACCAGCGAAAGCCGACTAGCGGGAGTGTCGGATACGCAGTATTTT
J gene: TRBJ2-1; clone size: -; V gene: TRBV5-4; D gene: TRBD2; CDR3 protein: CASSLAGRGGDEQFF; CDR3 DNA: TGTGCCAGCAGCTTGGCCGGCCGTGGGGGGGATGAGCAGTTCTTC
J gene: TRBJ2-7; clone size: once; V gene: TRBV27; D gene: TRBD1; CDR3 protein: CASSRTGLTYEQYF; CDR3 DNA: TGTGCCAGCAGTCGGACAGGCTTGACCTACGAGCAGTACTTC
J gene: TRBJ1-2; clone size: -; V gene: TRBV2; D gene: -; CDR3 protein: CASRDGYTF; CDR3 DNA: TGTGCCAGCAGGGATGGCTACACCTTC
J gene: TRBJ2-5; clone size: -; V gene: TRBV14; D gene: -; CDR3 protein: CASSQDPGKETQYF; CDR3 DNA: TGTGCCAGCAGCCAAGATCCGGGAAAGGAGACCCAGTACTTC
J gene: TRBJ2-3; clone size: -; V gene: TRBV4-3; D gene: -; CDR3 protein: CASSHPNPVGTDTQYF; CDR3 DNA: TGCGCCAGCAGCCACCCTAACCCGGTCGGGACAGATACGCAGTATTTT
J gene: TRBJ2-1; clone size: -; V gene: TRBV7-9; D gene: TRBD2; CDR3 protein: CASSPPGLALWDEQFF; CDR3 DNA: TGTGCCAGCAGCCCGCCGGGACTAGCTCTTTGGGATGAGCAGTTCTTC
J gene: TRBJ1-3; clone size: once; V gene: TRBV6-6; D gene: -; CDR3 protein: CASSTRVNTIYF; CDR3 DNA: TGTGCCAGCAGTACCAGGGTTAACACCATATATTTT
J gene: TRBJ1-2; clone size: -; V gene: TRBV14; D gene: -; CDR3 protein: CASSQTYKRGYTF; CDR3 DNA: TGTGCCAGCAGCCAAACTTATAAGCGGGGCTACACCTTC
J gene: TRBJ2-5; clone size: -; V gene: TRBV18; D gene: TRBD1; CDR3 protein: CASSPTGVGETQYF; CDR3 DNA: TGTGCCAGCTCACCGACAGGGGTGGGAGAGACCCAGTACTTC
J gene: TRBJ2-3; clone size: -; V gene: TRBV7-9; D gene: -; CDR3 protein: CASIQSTRGTDTQYF; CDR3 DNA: TGTGCCAGCATCCAATCAACAAGGGGCACAGATACGCAGTATTTT
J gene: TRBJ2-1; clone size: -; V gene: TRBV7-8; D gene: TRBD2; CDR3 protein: CASSPRSTSGGYNEQFF; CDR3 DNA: TGTGCCAGCAGCCCCCGATCGACTAGCGGGGGTTACAATGAGCAGTTCTTC